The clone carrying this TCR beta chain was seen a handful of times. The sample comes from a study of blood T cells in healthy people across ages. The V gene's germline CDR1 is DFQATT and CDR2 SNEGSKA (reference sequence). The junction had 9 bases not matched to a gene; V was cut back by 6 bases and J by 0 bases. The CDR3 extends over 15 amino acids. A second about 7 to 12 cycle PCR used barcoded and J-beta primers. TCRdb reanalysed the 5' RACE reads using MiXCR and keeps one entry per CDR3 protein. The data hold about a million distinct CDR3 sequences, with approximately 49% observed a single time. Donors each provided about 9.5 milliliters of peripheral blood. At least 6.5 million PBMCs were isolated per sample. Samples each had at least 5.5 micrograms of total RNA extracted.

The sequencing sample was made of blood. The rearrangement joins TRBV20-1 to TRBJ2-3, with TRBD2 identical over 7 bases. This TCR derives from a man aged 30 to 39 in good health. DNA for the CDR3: TGCAGTGCACTAGAGGGAGGGGCCAGCACAGATACGCAGTATTTT. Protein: CSALEGGASTDTQYF.